The T cell receptor (beta chain) described here comes from a study of T cells after yellow fever vaccination. This clonotype was found many times. TCRdb reprocessed the 5' RACE reads via MiXCR and lists one record per CDR3 protein. The sample shows some 670,000 distinct CDR3 sequences, over 9% of them seen only once. This clonotype was sampled from a man aged 30 to 39 who received the YFV17D yellow fever vaccine. The specimen comprised PBMCs, sampled on the day of the yellow fever booster vaccination.

DNA for the CDR3: TGTGCCACAGGCCGGTTGGCAGATACGCAGTATTTT. It encodes CATGRLADTQYF. The rearrangement joins TRBV12-3 or TRBV12-4 to TRBJ2-3, with D hard to call. The germline V and J ends were trimmed by 10 bases and 4 bases, with 12 bases remaining between them. This CDR3 is 12 amino acids long.